This T cell receptor beta chain was captured by sequencing in a study of identical twins. Study conclusions and caveats: For cord blood, abundant beta clonotypes had fewer insertions, unlike memory repertoires, which showed none.

The CDR3 length is 17 residues. Germline V gene lookup returns CDR1 SGHRS and CDR2 YFSETQ. This clonotype came up a few times. Its target is not known. Using its own MiXCR run on the 5' RACE reads, TCRdb lists one record per CDR3 protein. Of more than 1.5 million distinct CDR3 sequences detected, around a third appear once; the ten largest clones hold more than 0.25%. The sample was cord blood. The chain recombines TRBV5-1 with TRBJ2-4, with TRBD2 identical over 14 bases. The DNA end favors TRBJ2-7, so the J call may be wrong. The receptor was derived from a newborn girl in good health. This CDR3 is CASSLGLAGGPRYEQYF. The DNA for the CDR3 is TGCGCCAGCAGCTTGGGACTAGCGGGGGGGCCCCGCTACGAGCAGTACTTC.